What follows is one T cell receptor (beta chain) and its context. The sample is drawn from a study of blood T cell repertoires in COVID-19. As for the study in general: Nucleic acid was either cDNA or gDNA, and it came from T cells, B-cell-depleted T cells, or PBMCs.

Seattle-derived patients entered the study during active infection and were followed longitudinally. Trimming stripped 2 bases from V and 4 bases from J, with 6 bases between. Germline V CDR1 and CDR2: SGHAT, FQNNGV. The CDR3 runs 13 residues. Authors' methods: Estimated nucleated cell counts came from reference gene primer amplification. TCRdb keeps only in-frame clones here, not all; method: immunoSEQ multiplex PCR. D and trimming were read from the DNA, whereas the V and J calls and clone size are those reported in that table. The repertoire holds tens of thousands of clones, with about four fifths as singletons.

The TCR comes from a man aged 80 or over with COVID-19, enrolled during active disease. The chain is built from TRBV11-2 and TRBJ1-5; D not certain. Sequenced: peripheral blood. CDR3 region: CASSLSENQPQHF. The CDR3 nucleotides read TGTGCCAGCAGCTTATCAGAAAATCAGCCCCAGCATTTT.